This T cell receptor beta chain was observed in a study of cytomegalovirus exposure and HLA in healthy donors. Across the whole study: T cells numbering about 179 million yielded 90 million to 140 million unique TCR beta sequences in an earlier analysis.

Findings of the study overall: It was in a later analysis that TCR association rates were seen to vary by HLA locus, highest for DRB1 and lowest for HLA-C. A later analysis linked a missense variant in DCLRE1C to the trimming of TCR beta V and J genes. In a later analysis, 16,951 TCR beta sequences were associated with HLA alleles at 0.05 false discovery rate.

Concerning this clone itself: What it binds is unknown.

60 Vbeta and 13 Jbeta primers were used in PCR. Sequenced by immunoSEQ multiplex PCR; TCRdb stores in-frame clones only, minus some. This sample has approximately 170,000 clones; 65% to 90% occur once, and the top ten carry approximately 2.2%. The germline V gene encodes CDR1 ENHRY and CDR2 SYGVKD. The CDR3 is made up of 13 amino acids. Trimming pared 11 bases from V and 1 base from J, leaving 11 bases between. Material: PBMCs. The chain has TRBV10-3 and TRBJ2-2; tentative D call: TRBD1 (6 bases). The origin of this receptor is a male donor in good health and CMV-seronegative. The CDR3 DNA follows: TGTGCCTCGTCGACAGGGAACACCGGGGAGCTGTTTTTT. Protein: CASSTGNTGELFF.